The rows below give T cell receptor beta chains drawn from one sample of a study of radiotherapy plus CTLA-4 blockade in lung cancer. TCRdb keeps only in-frame clones here, not all; method: immunoSEQ multiplex PCR. In the table there are roughly 80,000 clones, 60% to 85% of which are singletons. The sequencing used peripheral blood, collected from a patient treated with radiotherapy plus ipilimumab. The receptor set was obtained from a human donor with non-small cell lung cancer who had a partial response to radiotherapy plus ipilimumab. Some clones in this sample may be carry-over from other donors' samples. Both conserved end residues are trimmed from each CDR3. Each record gives: J gene, CDR3 length, V gene, clone size, CDR3 protein. Clone size is stated in some rows and not others, as once, few, many or a class when expanded.

>TRBJ1-2|10|TRBV11-3|-
ASSAEPYGYT
>TRBJ2-1|15|TRBV7-2|-
ASRRTSAGLSYNEQF
>TRBJ1-4|13|TRBV25-1|-
ASSESWGVGEKLF
>TRBJ2-2|14|TRBV6-5|-
ASSYLAGVNTGELF
>TRBJ1-4|13|TRBV7-6|few
ASSSRTGGFEKLF
>TRBJ1-2|10|TRBV6-4|-
ARGNRACGYT
>TRBJ2-7|14|TRBV5-1|few
ASSLEAATSSYEQY
>TRBJ1-2|12|TRBV6-1|-
ASRIQGAQYGYT
>TRBJ2-7|13|TRBV7-2|few
ASSLAWTGVPEQY
>TRBJ2-1|14|TRBV5-1|-
ASSTLAGTGYNEQF
>TRBJ2-6|15|TRBV2|-
ASSPLGRGSGANVLT
>TRBJ2-1|10|TRBV15|-
ATSRVSAEQF
>TRBJ1-6|14|TRBV11-2|-
ASSLGPREFHSPLH
>TRBJ2-3|12|TRBV28|-
ASSLGGRWDTQY
>TRBJ1-2|10|TRBV23-1|-
ASSKGQDGYT
>TRBJ2-2|14|TRBV10-1|-
ASSESLAGNTGELF
>TRBJ2-5|14|TRBV6-1|-
ASSEARAGVQETQY
>TRBJ1-6|15|TRBV7-8|-
ASSPIQPGQKNSPLH
>TRBJ2-3|12|TRBV6-4|-
ASSDGRASDTQY
>TRBJ2-7|12|TRBV7-7|-
ASSPSDRTGEQY
>TRBJ1-6|14|TRBV10-3|few
AISYNQGVYNSPLH
>TRBJ1-3|13|TRBV11-2|-
ASSLVGGSGNTIY